A single sample is the source of the 11 T cell receptor beta chains below, sequenced in a study of blood T cell repertoires in COVID-19. Assay used: immunoSEQ multiplex PCR; TCRdb lists only in-frame clones, some missing. The sample lists 45,000 to 65,000 clones, 90% to 95% occurring once. Sequenced: peripheral blood. These receptors came from a woman of 80 years or more with acute or convalescent COVID-19.

The chain employs TRBV4-2 and TRBJ2-7, with 8 bases matching TRBD2. CDR3 length: 15 amino acids. V was clipped by 2 bases and J by 6 bases; unmatched bases: 9. Germline CDR1 is LGHNA and CDR2 is YNFKEQ. The CDR3 sequence: CASSQPPSGPSEQYF. CDR3 nucleotides: TGTGCCAGCAGCCAACCACCTAGCGGGCCTAGCGAGCAGTACTTC.

The genes are TRBV14 and TRBJ1-2; 7 bases agree with TRBD1. This CDR3 has 16 residues. Trimming at V came to 8 bases and at J to 4 bases, leaving 16 bases not matched to a gene. The V gene's germline CDR1 is SGHDN and CDR2 FVKESK. CDR3 loop: CASWDSREAFFYGYTF. CDR3 DNA sequence: TGTGCCAGCTGGGACAGCAGGGAGGCTTTTTTCTATGGCTACACCTTC.

J is TRBJ2-3 and V is TRBV29-1; TRBD1 agrees at 9 bases. Germline CDR1 and CDR2: SQVTM and ANQGSEA. Unmatched junction bases numbered 4, after V lost 4 bases and J lost 5 bases. The CDR3 has 13 residues. The CDR3 protein is CSVGTGVIDTQYF. For the CDR3, the DNA is TGCAGCGTTGGGACAGGGGTTATAGATACGCAGTATTTT.

V and J are TRBV7-8 and TRBJ1-1; 9 nucleotides align to TRBD1. CDR3 length equals 14 residues. V shed 3 bases, J shed 11 bases, and the junction held 10 bases outside the gene matches. From germline, CDR1 is SGHVS and CDR2 FQNEAQ. The CDR3 DNA is TGTGCCAGCAGCTTCCCGGGACAGGGCGTACGGGCTTTCTTT. This encodes CASSFPGQGVRAFF.

The chain combines TRBV3-1 (or the pseudogene TRBV3-2) with TRBJ2-1, with 13 bases matching TRBD2. From germline, CDR1 is LGHDT and CDR2 YNNKEL (reference sequence). The trim removed 4 bases at V and 9 bases at J, leaving 9 bases unmatched. This CDR3 has 16 amino acids. The CDR3: CASSPGLAGAGPEQFF. CDR3 DNA sequence: TGTGCCAGCAGCCCCGGACTAGCGGGAGCGGGCCCTGAGCAGTTCTTC.

This chain connects TRBV6-1 to TRBJ2-7, with no clear D. V was pared by 1 base and J by 6 bases, with 13 bases between. The CDR3 extends over 14 amino acids. Germline V gene lookup returns CDR1 MNHNS and CDR2 SASEGT. CDR3 in amino acids: CASSEVRGSAEQYF. The CDR3 coding sequence is TGTGCCAGCAGTGAAGTAAGAGGTTCGGCCGAGCAGTACTTC.

The count of this clone is one. This sequence joins TRBV9 and TRBJ1-1, with a possible D match to TRBD1 (6 bases). This CDR3 has 13 residues. Looked up from germline, CDR1 is SGDLS and CDR2 is YYNGEE. Trimming pared 0 bases from V and 7 bases from J, leaving 10 bases between. CDR3 residues: CASSVGGLGEAFF. In DNA, the CDR3 is TGTGCCAGCAGCGTAGGGGGGCTGGGTGAAGCTTTCTTT.

In its sample, this clone was seen once. The rearrangement uses TRBV5-8 and TRBJ2-7; TRBD2 might be the D (6 bases). The V gene lost 4 bases and the J gene lost 3 bases, with 11 bases spanning the gap. Germline CDR1 and CDR2: SGHTS and YDEGEE. The CDR3 runs to 13 residues. The CDR3 region is CASSTGLYYEQYF. DNA for the CDR3: TGTGCCAGCAGCACCGGACTATACTACGAGCAGTACTTC. The entire variable domain, with the rest obtained from reference TRBV5-8 and TRBJ2-7, is as follows: EAGVTQSPTHLIKTRGQQATLRCSPISGHTSVYWYQQALGLGLQFLLWYDEGEERNRGNFPPRFSGRQFPNYSSELNVNALELEDSALYLCASSTGLYYEQYFGPGTRLTVT.

The chain links TRBV27 to TRBJ1-6; 9 bases agree with TRBD1. V gave up 0 bases and J gave up 7 bases; unmatched junction bases: 4. This CDR3 has 16 amino acids. Germline CDR1 and CDR2: MNHEY and SMNVEV (reference sequence). In DNA form, the CDR3 reads TGTGCCAGCAGTTTATCAGGACAGGGGCGGAATTCACCCCTCCACTTT. Amino acids: CASSLSGQGRNSPLHF.

The chain joins TRBV7-9 to TRBJ2-7; TRBD2 matches at 8 bases. Germline values: CDR1 SEHNR, CDR2 FQNEAQ (reference sequence). CDR3 length: 13 amino acids. V shed 5 bases, J shed 5 bases, and the junction held 5 bases outside the gene matches. The CDR3: CASSPVGRDEQYF. For the CDR3, the DNA is TGTGCCAGCAGCCCAGTCGGGAGGGACGAGCAGTACTTC.

This rearrangement joins TRBV28 to TRBJ2-7, with a tentative D call TRBD1 (6 bases). The CDR3 runs 14 residues. Germline V gene lookup returns CDR1 MDHEN and CDR2 SYDVKM. Between the trimmed V and J ends, which lost 9 bases and 4 bases, there was a span of 19 bases. The DNA for the CDR3 is TGTGCCAGTACAATTCCGGGACACCTGTACGAGCAGTACTTC. Amino acid sequence: CASTIPGHLYEQYF. The variable domain in full, with the rest retrieved from reference TRBV28 and TRBJ2-7, is DVKVTQSSRYLVKRTGEKVFLECVQDMDHENMFWYRQDPGLGLRLIYFSYDVKMKEKGDIPEGYSVSREKKERFSLILESASTNQTSMYLCASTIPGHLYEQYFGPGTRLTVT.